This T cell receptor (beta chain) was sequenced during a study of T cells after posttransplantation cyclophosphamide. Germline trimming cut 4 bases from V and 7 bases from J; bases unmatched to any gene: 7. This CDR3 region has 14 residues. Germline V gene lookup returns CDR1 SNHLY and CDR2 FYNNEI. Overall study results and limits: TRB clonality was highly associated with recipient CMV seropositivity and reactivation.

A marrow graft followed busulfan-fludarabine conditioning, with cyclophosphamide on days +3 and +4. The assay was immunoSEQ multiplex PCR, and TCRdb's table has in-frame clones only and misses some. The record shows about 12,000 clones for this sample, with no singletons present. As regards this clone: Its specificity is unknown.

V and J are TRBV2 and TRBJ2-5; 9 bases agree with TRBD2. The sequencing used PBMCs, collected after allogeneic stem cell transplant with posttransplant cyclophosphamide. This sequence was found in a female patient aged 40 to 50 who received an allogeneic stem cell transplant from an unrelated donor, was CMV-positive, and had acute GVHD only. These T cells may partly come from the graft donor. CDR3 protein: CASSVGTSSGTQYF. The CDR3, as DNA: TGTGCCAGCAGTGTGGGGACTAGCTCAGGGACCCAGTACTTC.